The TCR beta chain described here comes from a study of blood T cell repertoires in COVID-19. Study context: Collection of acute and convalescent COVID-19 samples took place in the United States, Italy and Spain. PBMCs, B-cell-depleted T cells, or T cells were the source of the cDNA or gDNA that made up the material.

Losses at the gene ends were 1 base for V and 5 bases for J; bases not matched to a gene: 5. This CDR3 spans 16 amino acids. Per the germline V gene, CDR1 is SGHAT and CDR2 is FQNNGV. Source study methods: Estimation of nucleated cell counts relied on the amplification of reference gene primers. Clones were read by immunoSEQ multiplex PCR, and TCRdb kept only the in-frame ones, dropping some. V, J and clone size were drawn from that table, and D and trimming were deduced from the DNA. The sample has 100,000 to 150,000 clones; approximately 87% are singletons. The source is a man aged 70-80 years who had recovered from COVID-19. The sample comprised peripheral blood. The chain carries TRBV11-2 and TRBJ1-6; the match to TRBD1 covers 7 bases. CDR3 nucleotides: TGTGCCAGCAGCTTAGGGTCTGGGACAGATAATTCACCCCTCCACTTT. Amino acid sequence: CASSLGSGTDNSPLHF.